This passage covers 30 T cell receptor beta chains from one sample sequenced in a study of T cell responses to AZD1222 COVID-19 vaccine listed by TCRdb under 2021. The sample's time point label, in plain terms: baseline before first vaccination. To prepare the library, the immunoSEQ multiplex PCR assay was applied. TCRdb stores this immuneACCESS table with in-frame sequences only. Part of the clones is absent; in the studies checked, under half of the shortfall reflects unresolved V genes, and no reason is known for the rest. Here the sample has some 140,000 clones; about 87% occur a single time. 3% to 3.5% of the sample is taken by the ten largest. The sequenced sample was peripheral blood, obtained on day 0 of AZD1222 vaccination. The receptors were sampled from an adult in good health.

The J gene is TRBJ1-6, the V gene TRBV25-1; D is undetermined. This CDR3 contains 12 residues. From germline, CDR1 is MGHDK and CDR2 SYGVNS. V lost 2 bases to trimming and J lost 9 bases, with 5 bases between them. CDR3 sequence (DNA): TGTGCCAGCAGTGAACGGAGTTCACCCCTCCACTTT. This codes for CASSERSSPLHF.

The CDR3 spells CASSLLAGAAETQYF. CDR3 bases: TGCGCCAGCAGCTTACTAGCGGGGGCAGCGGAGACCCAGTACTTC. V usage is TRBV10-1 and J usage is TRBJ2-5; 11 bases map to TRBD2. CDR3 length equals 15 residues. Trimming took 6 bases from V and 5 from J; bases not matched to a gene: 8. Per the germline V gene, CDR1 is WNHNN and CDR2 is SYGVQD (reference sequence).

The CDR3 coding sequence is TGTGCCAGCAGTTACGCCAGGGGGCAGTTCGATTCACCCCTCCACTTT. Its protein product is CASSYARGQFDSPLHF. The rearrangement joins TRBV6-2 or TRBV6-3 to TRBJ1-6, with 8 bases lining up with TRBD1. Germline lookup yields CDR1 MNHEY and CDR2 SVGEGT. J gave up 8 bases and V 2 bases, and 8 bases lay outside the gene matches. The CDR3 has 16 residues.

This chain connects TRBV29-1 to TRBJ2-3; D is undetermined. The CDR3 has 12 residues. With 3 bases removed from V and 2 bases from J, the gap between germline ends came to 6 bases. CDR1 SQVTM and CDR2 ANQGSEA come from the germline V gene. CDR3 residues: CSVDVNTDTQYF. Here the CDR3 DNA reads TGCAGCGTTGACGTCAACACAGATACGCAGTATTTT.

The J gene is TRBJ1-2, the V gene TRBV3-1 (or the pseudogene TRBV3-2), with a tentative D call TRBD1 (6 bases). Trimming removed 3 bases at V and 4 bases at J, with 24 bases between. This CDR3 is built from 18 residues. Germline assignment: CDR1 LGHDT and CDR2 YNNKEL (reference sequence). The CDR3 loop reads CASSHFGGSGASPYGYTF. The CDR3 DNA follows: TGTGCCAGCAGCCACTTTGGAGGCTCAGGGGCCAGCCCCTATGGCTACACCTTC.

This CDR3 is CASSADRGGGYTF. The CDR3 coding sequence is TGTGCCAGCAGCGCAGACAGGGGAGGTGGCTACACCTTC. This rearrangement joins TRBV2 to TRBJ1-2, with 8 bases identical to TRBD1. Trimming at V came to 6 bases and at J to 7 bases, leaving 7 bases not matched to a gene. Germline V gene lookup returns CDR1 SNHLY and CDR2 FYNNEI. The CDR3 has 13 amino acids.

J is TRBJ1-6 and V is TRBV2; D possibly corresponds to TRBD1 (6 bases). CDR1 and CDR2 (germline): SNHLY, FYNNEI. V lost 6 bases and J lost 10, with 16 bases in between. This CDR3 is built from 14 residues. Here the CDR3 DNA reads TGTGCCAGCAGACTCTCGCAGGGGTGGTCACCCCTCCACTTT. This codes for CASRLSQGWSPLHF.

CDR3 region: CAISEEGGSYNSPLHF. CDR3 nucleotide sequence: TGTGCCATCAGTGAGGAGGGAGGTTCCTATAATTCACCCCTCCACTTT. The gene calls are TRBV10-3 and TRBJ1-6; D unresolved. The CDR3 has 16 residues. The V and J ends lost 2 bases and 1 base respectively, with 9 bases between them. Germline V gives CDR1 ENHRY, CDR2 SYGVKD.

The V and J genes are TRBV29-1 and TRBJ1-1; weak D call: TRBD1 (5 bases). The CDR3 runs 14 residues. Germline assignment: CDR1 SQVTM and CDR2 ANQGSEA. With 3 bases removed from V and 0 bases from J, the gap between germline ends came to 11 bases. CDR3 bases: TGCAGCGTTGAGGTCCAACAGGTGAACACTGAAGCTTTCTTT. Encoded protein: CSVEVQQVNTEAFF. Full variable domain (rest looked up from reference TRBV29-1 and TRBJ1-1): SAVISQKPSRDICQRGTSLTIQCQVDSQVTMMFWYRQQPGQSLTLIATANQGSEATYESGFVIDKFPISRPNLTFSTLTVSNMSPEDSSIYLCSVEVQQVNTEAFFGQGTRLTVV.

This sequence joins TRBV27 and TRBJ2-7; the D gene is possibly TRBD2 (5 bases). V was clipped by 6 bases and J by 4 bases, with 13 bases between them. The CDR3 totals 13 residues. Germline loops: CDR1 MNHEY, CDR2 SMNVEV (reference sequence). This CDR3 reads CASSPGLSYEQYF. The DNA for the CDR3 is TGTGCCAGCAGCCCGGGATTGTCTTACGAGCAGTACTTC.

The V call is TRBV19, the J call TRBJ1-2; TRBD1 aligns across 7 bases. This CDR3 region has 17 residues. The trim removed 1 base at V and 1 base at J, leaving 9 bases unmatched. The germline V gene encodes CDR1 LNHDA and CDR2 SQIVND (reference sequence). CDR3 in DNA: TGTGCCAGTAGTATAGGAGGAGGACAGGCGAATAACTATGGCTACACCTTC. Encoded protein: CASSIGGGQANNYGYTF.

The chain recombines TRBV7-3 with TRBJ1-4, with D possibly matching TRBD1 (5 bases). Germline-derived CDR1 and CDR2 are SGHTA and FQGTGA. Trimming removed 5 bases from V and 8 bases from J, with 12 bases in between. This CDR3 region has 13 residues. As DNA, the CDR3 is TGTGCCAGCAGCCTCCGCGGGGGGGAAAAACTGTTTTTT. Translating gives CASSLRGGEKLFF.

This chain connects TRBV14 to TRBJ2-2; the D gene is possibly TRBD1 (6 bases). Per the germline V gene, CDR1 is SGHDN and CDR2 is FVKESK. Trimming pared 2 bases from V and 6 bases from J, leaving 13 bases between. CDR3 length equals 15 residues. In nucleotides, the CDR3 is TGTGCCAGCAGCCAAAAGGACAGACTCCCCGGGGAGCTGTTTTTT. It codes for CASSQKDRLPGELFF. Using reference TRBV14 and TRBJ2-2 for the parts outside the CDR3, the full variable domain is EAGVTQFPSHSVIEKGQTVTLRCDPISGHDNLYWYRRVMGKEIKFLLHFVKESKQDESGMPNNRFLAERTGGTYSTLKVQPAELEDSGVYFCASSQKDRLPGELFFGEGSRLTVL.

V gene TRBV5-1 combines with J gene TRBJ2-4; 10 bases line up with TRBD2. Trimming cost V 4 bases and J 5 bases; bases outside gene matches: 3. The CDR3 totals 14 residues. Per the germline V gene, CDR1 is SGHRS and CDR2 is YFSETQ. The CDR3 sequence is CASSPGTSENIQYF. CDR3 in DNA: TGCGCCAGCAGCCCAGGGACTAGCGAAAACATTCAGTACTTC.

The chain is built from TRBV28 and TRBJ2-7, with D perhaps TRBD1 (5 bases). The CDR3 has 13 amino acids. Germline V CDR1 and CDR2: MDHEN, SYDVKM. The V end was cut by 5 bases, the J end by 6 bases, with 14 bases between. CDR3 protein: CASSPADRGEQYF. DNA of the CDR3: TGTGCCAGCAGTCCCGCAGATAGGGGCGAGCAGTACTTC. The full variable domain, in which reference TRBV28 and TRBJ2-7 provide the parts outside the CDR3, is DVKVTQSSRYLVKRTGEKVFLECVQDMDHENMFWYRQDPGLGLRLIYFSYDVKMKEKGDIPEGYSVSREKKERFSLILESASTNQTSMYLCASSPADRGEQYFGPGTRLTVT.

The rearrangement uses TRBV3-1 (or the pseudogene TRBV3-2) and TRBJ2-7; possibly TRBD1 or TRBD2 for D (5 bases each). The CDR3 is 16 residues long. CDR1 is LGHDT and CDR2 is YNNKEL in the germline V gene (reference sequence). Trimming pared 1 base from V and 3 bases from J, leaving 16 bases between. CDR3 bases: TGTGCCAGCAGCCAAGTGGGCACCTTGGGGGTCTACGAGCAGTACTTC. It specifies CASSQVGTLGVYEQYF.

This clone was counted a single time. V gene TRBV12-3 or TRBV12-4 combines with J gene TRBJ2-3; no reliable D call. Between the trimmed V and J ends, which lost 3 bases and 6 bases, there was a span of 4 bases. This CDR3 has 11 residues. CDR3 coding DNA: TGTGCCAGCAGTTTTTTGGATACGCAGTATTTT. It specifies CASSFLDTQYF.

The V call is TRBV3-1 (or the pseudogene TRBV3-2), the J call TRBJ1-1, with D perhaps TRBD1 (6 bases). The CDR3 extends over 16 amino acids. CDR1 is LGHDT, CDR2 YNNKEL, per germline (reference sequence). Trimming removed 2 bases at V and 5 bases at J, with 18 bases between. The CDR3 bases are TGTGCCAGCAGCCAAAGCCCGCAGGGGCGAGGGACTGAAGCTTTCTTT. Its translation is CASSQSPQGRGTEAFF.

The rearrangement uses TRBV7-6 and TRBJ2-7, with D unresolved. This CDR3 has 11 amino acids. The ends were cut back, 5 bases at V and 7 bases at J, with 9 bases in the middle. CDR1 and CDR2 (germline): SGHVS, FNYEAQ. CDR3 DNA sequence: TGTGCCAGCAGCACAGTGGGAGAGCAGTACTTC. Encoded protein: CASSTVGEQYF.

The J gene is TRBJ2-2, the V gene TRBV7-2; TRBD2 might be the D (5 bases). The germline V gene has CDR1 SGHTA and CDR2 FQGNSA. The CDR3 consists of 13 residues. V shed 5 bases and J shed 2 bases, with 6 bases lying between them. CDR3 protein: CASSRLNTGELFF. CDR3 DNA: TGTGCCAGCAGCAGACTAAACACCGGGGAGCTGTTTTTT.

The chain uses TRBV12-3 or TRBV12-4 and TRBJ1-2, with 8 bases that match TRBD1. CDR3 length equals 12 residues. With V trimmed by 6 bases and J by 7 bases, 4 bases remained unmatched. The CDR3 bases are TGTGCCAGCAGGCCAACAGGGGGTGGCTACACCTTC. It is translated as CASRPTGGGYTF.

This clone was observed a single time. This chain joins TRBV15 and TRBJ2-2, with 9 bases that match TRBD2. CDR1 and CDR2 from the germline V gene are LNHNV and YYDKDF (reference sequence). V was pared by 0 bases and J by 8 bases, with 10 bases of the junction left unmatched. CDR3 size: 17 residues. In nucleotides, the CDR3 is TGTGCCACCAGCAGAGAGAGGGCTAGCGGGGCGGTTGGGGAGCTGTTTTTT. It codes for CATSRERASGAVGELFF.

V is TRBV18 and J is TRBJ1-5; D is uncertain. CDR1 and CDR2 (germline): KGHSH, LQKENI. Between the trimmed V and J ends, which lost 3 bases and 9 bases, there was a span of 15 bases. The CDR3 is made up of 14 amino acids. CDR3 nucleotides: TGTGCCAGCTCACCTTACACAGATGGGCCGCCCCAGCATTTT. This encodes CASSPYTDGPPQHF.

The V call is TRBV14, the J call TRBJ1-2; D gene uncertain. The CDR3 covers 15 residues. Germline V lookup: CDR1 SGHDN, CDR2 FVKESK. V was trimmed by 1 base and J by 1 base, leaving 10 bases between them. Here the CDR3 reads CASSQVGGLNYGYTF. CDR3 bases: TGTGCCAGCAGCCAAGTGGGTGGACTTAACTATGGCTACACCTTC. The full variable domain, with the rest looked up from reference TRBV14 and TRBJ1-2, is EAGVTQFPSHSVIEKGQTVTLRCDPISGHDNLYWYRRVMGKEIKFLLHFVKESKQDESGMPNNRFLAERTGGTYSTLKVQPAELEDSGVYFCASSQVGGLNYGYTFGSGTRLTVV.

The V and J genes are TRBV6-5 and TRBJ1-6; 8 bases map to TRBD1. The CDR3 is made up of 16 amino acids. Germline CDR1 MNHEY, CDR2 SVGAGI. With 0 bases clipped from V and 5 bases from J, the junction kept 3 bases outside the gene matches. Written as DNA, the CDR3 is TGTGCCAGCAGTTACTCCGGACAGGGTAATAATTCACCCCTCCACTTT. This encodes CASSYSGQGNNSPLHF.

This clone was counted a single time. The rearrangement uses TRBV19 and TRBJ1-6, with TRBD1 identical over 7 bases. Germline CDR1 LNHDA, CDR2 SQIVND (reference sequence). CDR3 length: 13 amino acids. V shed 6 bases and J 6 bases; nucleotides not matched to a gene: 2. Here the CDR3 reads CASRQGFNSPLHF. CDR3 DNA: TGTGCCAGTAGACAGGGGTTTAATTCACCCCTCCACTTT.

CDR3 DNA: TGTGCCAGCAGCTTCCTGGGGGGAAACACCATATATTTT. Protein: CASSFLGGNTIYF. This rearrangement joins TRBV5-5 to TRBJ1-3; the D is unclear. Germline V CDR1 and CDR2: SGHKS, YYEKEE (reference sequence). V was trimmed by 2 bases and J by 4 bases, leaving 7 bases between them. There are 13 residues in the CDR3.

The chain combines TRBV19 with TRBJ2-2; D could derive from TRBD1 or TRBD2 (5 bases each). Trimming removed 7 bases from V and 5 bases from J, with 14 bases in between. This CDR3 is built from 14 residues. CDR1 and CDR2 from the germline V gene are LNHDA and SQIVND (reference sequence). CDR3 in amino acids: CASKRGRDTGELFF. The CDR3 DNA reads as TGTGCCAGTAAGAGGGGCCGGGATACCGGGGAGCTGTTTTTT.

The DNA of the CDR3 is TGCAGCGCCACCGGGACACCACCGATGGAGCAGTACTTC. Residues: CSATGTPPMEQYF. The chain uses TRBV29-1 and TRBJ2-7, with D maybe TRBD1 (6 bases). This CDR3 region has 13 residues. The germline V and J ends were trimmed by 7 bases and 7 bases, with 20 bases remaining between them. Per the germline V gene, CDR1 is SQVTM and CDR2 is ANQGSEA.

The CDR3, as DNA: TGTGCCAGCAGCTTAGCCGGGGTATCCGCTGAAGCTTTCTTT. Protein product: CASSLAGVSAEAFF. This rearrangement joins TRBV7-2 to TRBJ1-1, with D hard to call. CDR3 size: 14 residues. CDR1 SGHTA and CDR2 FQGNSA come from the germline V gene. V was trimmed by 0 bases and J by 6 bases, leaving 11 bases between them.